The clone carrying this T cell receptor beta chain was seen a few times. This specimen belongs to a study of shared clonotypes between healthy human individuals. Study details: The cohort comprised a couple of women and a few men. Their ages spanned 18 to 49 years. Each donor had three CD4 naive, three CD4 memory, two CD8 naive and one CD8 memory plate.

None of the donors, who were healthy HIV-negative adults, had recently had acute infections or vaccinations. Subsets obtained from CD4+ cells comprised CD45RA+ naive and CD45RA-negative memory cells. The CDR3 spans 13 residues. Trimming took off 1 base at V and 3 bases at J, with 9 bases between the two ends. Germline-derived CDR1 and CDR2 are GTSNPN and SVGIG (reference sequence). The assay was immunoSEQ multiplex PCR, and TCRdb's table has in-frame clones only and misses some. The sample shows a few million clones, around 90% of them seen only once. The chain couples TRBV30 to TRBJ1-2; the D gene is possibly TRBD1 (5 bases). The clonotype comes from a man aged 18 to 29 in good health. Some clones in this sample may be carry-over from other donors' samples. Sequencing was carried out using naive CD4+ T cells from PBMCs. Subset here: CD45RA+ positively selected. CDR3 amino acids: CAWSEETDYGYTF. Written as DNA, the CDR3 is TGTGCCTGGAGTGAGGAGACAGACTATGGCTACACCTTC.